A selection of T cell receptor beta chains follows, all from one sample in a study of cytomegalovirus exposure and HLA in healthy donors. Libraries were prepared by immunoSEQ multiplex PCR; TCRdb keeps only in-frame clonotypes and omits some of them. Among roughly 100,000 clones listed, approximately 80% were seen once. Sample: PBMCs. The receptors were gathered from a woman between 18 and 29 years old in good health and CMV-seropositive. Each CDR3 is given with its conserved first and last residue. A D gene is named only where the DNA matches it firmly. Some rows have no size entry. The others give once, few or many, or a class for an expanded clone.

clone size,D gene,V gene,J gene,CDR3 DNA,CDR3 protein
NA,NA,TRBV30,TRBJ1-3,TGTGCCTGGAGTGATAGGAGTTCTGGAAACACCATATATTTT,CAWSDRSSGNTIYF
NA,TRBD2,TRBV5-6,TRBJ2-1,TGTGCCAGCAGCTTATTCCGGACTAGCGGGGGGTCGGGATACAATGAGCAGTTCTTC,CASSLFRTSGGSGYNEQFF
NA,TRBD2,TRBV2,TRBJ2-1,TGTGCCAGCAGTGAAGCCGGACTAGCGTCCTACAATGAGCAGTTCTTC,CASSEAGLASYNEQFF
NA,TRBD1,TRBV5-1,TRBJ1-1,TGCGCCAGCAGCTTACAGGGGCCCGGGGTCACTGAAGCTTTCTTT,CASSLQGPGVTEAFF
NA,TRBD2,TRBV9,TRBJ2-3,TGTGCCAGCAGCCCAACCCCTACTAGCGGGAGGGGGGATACGCAGTATTTT,CASSPTPTSGRGDTQYF
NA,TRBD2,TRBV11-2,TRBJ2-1,TGTGCCAGCAGCTCCCGACTAGCGGGAAGGCCCAATGAGCAGTTCTTC,CASSSRLAGRPNEQFF
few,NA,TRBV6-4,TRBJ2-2,TGTGCCAGCAGTGACTCCGGCGCGGACACCGGGGAGCTGTTTTTT,CASSDSGADTGELFF
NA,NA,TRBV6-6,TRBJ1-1,TGTGCCAGCAGTGGGACGACAGGCCTCACTGAAGCTTTCTTT,CASSGTTGLTEAFF
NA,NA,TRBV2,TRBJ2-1,TGTGCCAGCAGTGAACAGGGCACCGACAATGAGCAGTTCTTC,CASSEQGTDNEQFF
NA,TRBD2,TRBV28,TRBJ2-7,TGTGCCAGCAGTTTCTGGCGGGAGCGGTACGAGCAGTACTTC,CASSFWRERYEQYF
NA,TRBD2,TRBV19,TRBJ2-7,TGTGCCAGTAGGGTCGCGGGAGGCTCCTACGAGCAGTACTTC,CASRVAGGSYEQYF
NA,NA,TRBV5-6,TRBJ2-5,TGTGCCAGCAGCTTGGTGGGGGCTAGGAGCCAAGAGACCCAGTACTTC,CASSLVGARSQETQYF
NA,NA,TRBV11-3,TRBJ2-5,TGTGCCAGCAGCTTAGCGGGAGTTGAGACCCAGTACTTC,CASSLAGVETQYF
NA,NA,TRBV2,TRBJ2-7,TGTGCCAGCAGTGGCTATGGCAGGGATAGCTCCTACGAGCAGTACTTC,CASSGYGRDSSYEQYF
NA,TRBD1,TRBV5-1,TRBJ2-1,TGCGCCAGCAGTGGACAGGGGATTTACAATGAGCAGTTCTTC,CASSGQGIYNEQFF
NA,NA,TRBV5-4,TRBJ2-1,TGTGCCAGCAGCTCTCGGGGGAGACGGAGTGACAATGAGCAGTTCTTC,CASSSRGRRSDNEQFF
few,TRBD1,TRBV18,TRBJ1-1,TGTGCCAGCTCACCAATGACAGGGGCCAACACTGAAGCTTTCTTT,CASSPMTGANTEAFF
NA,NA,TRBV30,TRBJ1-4,TGTGCCTCCTCGGCAGGGTTGGTAGAAAAACTGTTTTTT,CASSAGLVEKLFF
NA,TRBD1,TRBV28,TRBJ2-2,TGTGCCAGCAGTTTTGGGGACAGGGCCACCGGGGAGCTGTTTTTT,CASSFGDRATGELFF
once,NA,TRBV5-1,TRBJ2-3,TGCGCCAGCAGCTTGGCCGGGGGATCGGCAGATACGCAGTATTTT,CASSLAGGSADTQYF
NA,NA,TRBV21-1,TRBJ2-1,TGTGCCAGCAGCCCCCGTCCTAGGGAGGGTTCCTACAATGAGCAGTTCTTC,CASSPRPREGSYNEQFF
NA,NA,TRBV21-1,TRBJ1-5,TGTGCCAGCAGCAAAGTAGGGGAGGGGGGTAGACAGCCCCAGCATTTT,CASSKVGEGGRQPQHF
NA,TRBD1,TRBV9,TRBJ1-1,TGTGCCAGCAGCGTAGGACCAGGGGGCGTCACTGAAGCTTTCTTT,CASSVGPGGVTEAFF
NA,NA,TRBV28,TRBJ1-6,TGTGCCAGCAGTTTGCTATTGCGGGGCGCCTATAATTCACCCCTCCACTTT,CASSLLLRGAYNSPLHF
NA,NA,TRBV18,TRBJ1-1,TGTGCCAGCTCACCACCTCTGACAGGGAACACTGAAGCTTTCTTT,CASSPPLTGNTEAFF
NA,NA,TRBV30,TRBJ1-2,TGTGCCTGGAGTGTAGCGGCGGGGGGCTACACCTTC,CAWSVAAGGYTF
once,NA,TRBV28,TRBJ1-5,TGTGCCAGCGGACCAGGGGATACGAACAATCAGCCCCAGCATTTT,CASGPGDTNNQPQHF
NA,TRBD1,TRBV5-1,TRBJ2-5,TGCGCCAGCAGCCTGTTCGGACAGGGGGTTAGTAGGGAGACCCAGTACTTC,CASSLFGQGVSRETQYF